One and the same sample provided the 8 T cell receptor beta chains below, sequenced in a study of cytomegalovirus exposure and HLA in healthy donors. It was with 60 Vbeta and 13 Jbeta primers that the PCR ran. The table came from immunoSEQ multiplex PCR; TCRdb's copy has only in-frame clones and leaves some out. The sample yields under 200,000 clones, approximately 80% seen once. Sequences were obtained from PBMCs. The receptors were sampled from a woman in her fifties or sixties in good health and CMV-seronegative.

The chain carries TRBV9 and TRBJ1-3; 10 nucleotides align to TRBD1. The length of the CDR3 is 15 residues. Germline values: CDR1 SGDLS, CDR2 YYNGEE. The ends lost 4 bases at V and 7 bases at J; junction bases unmatched: 8. CDR3 sequence reads: CASSNRDRGYNTIYF. In nucleotides, the CDR3 is TGTGCCAGCAGCAACCGGGACAGGGGTTATAACACCATATATTTT.

The rearrangement joins TRBV28 to TRBJ2-5; 7 positions match TRBD1. This CDR3 comprises 15 residues. Germline CDR1 and CDR2: MDHEN and SYDVKM. V dropped 2 bases and J dropped 0; count of bases not matched to a gene: 3. The CDR3, as DNA: TGTGCCAGCAGTTTACTGGGACAGAACCAAGAGACCCAGTACTTC. Residues: CASSLLGQNQETQYF.

V and J are TRBV5-8 and TRBJ2-1; TRBD2 aligns across 15 bases. CDR1 is SGHTS, CDR2 YDEGEE, per germline. The CDR3 has 15 residues. V lost 2 bases and J lost 8; bases outside the gene matches: 2. CDR3 protein: CASSLGLAGGDEQFF. Written as DNA, the CDR3 is TGTGCCAGCAGCTTAGGACTAGCGGGAGGGGATGAGCAGTTCTTC.

CDR3 protein: CASSPRESLLSTDTQYF. The DNA for the CDR3 is TGTGCCAGCAGCCCCCGGGAGTCGCTACTTAGCACAGATACGCAGTATTTT. The gene calls are TRBV7-9 and TRBJ2-3, with D possibly TRBD2 on 6 matching bases. Germline V gene lookup returns CDR1 SEHNR and CDR2 FQNEAQ (reference sequence). CDR3 length equals 17 residues. Between the trimmed V and J ends, which lost 5 bases and 0 bases, there was a span of 18 bases. Drawing the rest from reference TRBV7-9 and TRBJ2-3, the complete variable domain is DTGVSQNPRHKITKRGQNVTFRCDPISEHNRLYWYRQTLGQGPEFLTYFQNEAQLEKSRLLSDRFSAERPKGSFSTLEIQRTEQGDSAMYLCASSPRESLLSTDTQYFGPGTRLTVL.

The chain is built from TRBV28 and TRBJ2-5, with 13 bases matching TRBD2. The V gene end was trimmed by 5 bases and the J gene end by 5 bases; junction bases not matched to a gene: 8. The CDR3 extends over 16 amino acids. The germline V gene has CDR1 MDHEN and CDR2 SYDVKM. The CDR3 spells CASSEITSGRAETQYF. The CDR3 nucleotides are TGTGCCAGCAGTGAAATAACTAGCGGGAGGGCGGAGACCCAGTACTTC.

CDR3 residues: CASSYWGWGYTF. CDR3 nucleotide sequence: TGTGCCAGCAGTTACTGGGGCTGGGGCTACACCTTC. The chain employs TRBV6-6 and TRBJ1-2; possibly TRBD1 for D (5 bases). CDR1 and CDR2 from the germline V gene are MNHNY and SVGAGI (reference sequence). V lost 1 base to trimming and J lost 8 bases, with 8 bases between them. The CDR3 runs to 12 residues.

The CDR3 DNA follows: TGTGCCTGGAGTCTAGGTGGGAACACTGAAGCTTTCTTT. This gives the protein CAWSLGGNTEAFF. V is TRBV30 and J is TRBJ1-1, with D hard to call. CDR3 length: 13 amino acids. Trimming pared 2 bases from V and 1 base from J, leaving 8 bases between. CDR1 is GTSNPN and CDR2 is SVGIG in the germline V gene (reference sequence).

The gene calls are TRBV7-2 and TRBJ2-2; TRBD2 matches 12 bases. This CDR3 has 17 amino acids. V lost 5 bases, J lost 5 bases, and 9 bases stayed unmatched. The germline gives CDR1 SGHTA, CDR2 FQGNSA. DNA for the CDR3: TGTGCCAGCAGCCAAGCTAGCGGGGGGGCCGGAACCGGGGAGCTGTTTTTT. It yields the protein CASSQASGGAGTGELFF.